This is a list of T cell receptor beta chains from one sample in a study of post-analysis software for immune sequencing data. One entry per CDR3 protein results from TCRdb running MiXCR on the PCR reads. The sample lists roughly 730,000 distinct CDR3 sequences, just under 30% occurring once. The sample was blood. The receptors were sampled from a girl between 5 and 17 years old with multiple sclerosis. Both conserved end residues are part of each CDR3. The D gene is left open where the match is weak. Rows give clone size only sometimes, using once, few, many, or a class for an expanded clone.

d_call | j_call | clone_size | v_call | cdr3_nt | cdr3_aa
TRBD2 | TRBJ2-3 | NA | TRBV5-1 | TGCGCCAGCAGCTTGAGAAGCGGGGGCCGCACAGATACGCAGTATTTT | CASSLRSGGRTDTQYF
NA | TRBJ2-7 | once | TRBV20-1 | TGCAGTGCTCCCTGGGCGGCGGCTCCAGTGCGGCTCGAGCAGTACTTC | CSAPWAAAPVRLEQYF
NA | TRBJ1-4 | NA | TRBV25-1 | TGTGCCAGCAATGGGGGAACTAATGAAAAACTGTTTTTT | CASNGGTNEKLFF
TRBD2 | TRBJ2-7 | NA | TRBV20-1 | TGCAGTGCTAGGTCGGGACTAGCGGGGCCCTCCTACGAGCAGTACTTC | CSARSGLAGPSYEQYF
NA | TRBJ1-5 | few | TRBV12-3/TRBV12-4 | TGTGCCACCACGATGGGGAATCAGCCCCAGCATTTT | CATTMGNQPQHF
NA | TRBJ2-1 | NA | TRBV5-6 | TGTGCCAGCAGTGCTCCGGGCGGATACAATGAGCAGTTCTTC | CASSAPGGYNEQFF
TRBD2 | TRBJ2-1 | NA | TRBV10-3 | TGTGCCATCGCCGGACTAGCGGGAGGGAATGAGCAGTTCTTC | CAIAGLAGGNEQFF
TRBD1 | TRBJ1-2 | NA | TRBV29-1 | TGCAGCGTTGAAAACCCCGGGACAGGGTATGGCCACACCTTC | CSVENPGTGYGHTF
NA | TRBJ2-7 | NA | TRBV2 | TGTGCCAGCAGTGCCCCCCAGGGGGGACTAAACTACGAGCAGTACTTC | CASSAPQGGLNYEQYF
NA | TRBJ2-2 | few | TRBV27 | TGTGCCAGCAGAAAGGGGCGCGGCACCGGGGAGCTGTTTTTT | CASRKGRGTGELFF
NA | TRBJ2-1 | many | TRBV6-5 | TGTGCCAGCCACGGGGTCTCCTACAATGAGCAGTTCTTC | CASHGVSYNEQFF
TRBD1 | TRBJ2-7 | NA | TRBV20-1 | TGCAGTGCTAGTGAGACAGGGAGAGACTACGAGCAGTACTTC | CSASETGRDYEQYF
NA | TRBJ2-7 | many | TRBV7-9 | TGTGCCAGCAGCTTAGTGGGCAGCTCCTACGAGCAGTACTTC | CASSLVGSSYEQYF
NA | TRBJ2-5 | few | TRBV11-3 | TGTGCCAGCAGCTTAATAAATACGGAGACCCAGTACTTC | CASSLINTETQYF
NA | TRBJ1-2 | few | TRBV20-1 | TGCAGTGCTGGACCCTCAGGTTATGGCTACACCTTC | CSAGPSGYGYTF
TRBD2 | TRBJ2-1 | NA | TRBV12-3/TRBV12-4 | TGTGCCAGCAGTCCCCCGGAAGGTTCTAGCGGCTATGAGCAGTTCTTC | CASSPPEGSSGYEQFF
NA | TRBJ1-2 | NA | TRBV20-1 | TGCAGTGCTAGTACCAGGGCTTCGGGCTACACCTTC | CSASTRASGYTF
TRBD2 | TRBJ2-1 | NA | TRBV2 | TGTGCCAGCAGTTTTGCTCGGGAGGGCTACGAGCAGTTCTTC | CASSFAREGYEQFF
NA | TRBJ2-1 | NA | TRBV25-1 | TGTGCCAGCAGTGAAGGCCCTAGTGAGCAGTTCTTC | CASSEGPSEQFF
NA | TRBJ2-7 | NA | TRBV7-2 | TGTGCCAGCAGCTTAGCGACAACGGGCGGAAGGAGCTCCTACGAGCAGTACTTC | CASSLATTGGRSSYEQYF
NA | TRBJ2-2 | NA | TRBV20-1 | TGCAGTGCTAGATCGGGGGACCGGGACACCGGGGAGCTGTTTTTT | CSARSGDRDTGELFF
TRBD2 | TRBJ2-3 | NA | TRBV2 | TGTGCCAGCAGTGAGATGGGACTAGCGGGTTACACAGATACGCAGTATTTT | CASSEMGLAGYTDTQYF
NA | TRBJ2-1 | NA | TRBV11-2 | TGTGCCAGCAGCTTAGACGGGATGACCTACAATGAGCAGTTCTTC | CASSLDGMTYNEQFF
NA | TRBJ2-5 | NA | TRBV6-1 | TGTGCCAGCAATAGGGGCTTCCAAGAGACCCAGTACTTC | CASNRGFQETQYF
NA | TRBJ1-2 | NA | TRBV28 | TGTGCCAGCAACCGGGGGGGGGTTGGCCAAGCTAACTATGGCTACACCTTC | CASNRGGVGQANYGYTF
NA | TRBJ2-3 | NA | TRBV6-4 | TGTGCCAGCAGTGACTCGAATCTGCGGGGCCACACAGATACGCAGTATTTT | CASSDSNLRGHTDTQYF
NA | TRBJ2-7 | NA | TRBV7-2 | TGTGCCAGCAGCCCCAAAGGTCGGGCCTACGAGCAGTACTTC | CASSPKGRAYEQYF
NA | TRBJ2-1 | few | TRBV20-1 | TGCAGTGCTAGACAGAGCTCCTACAATGAGCAGTTCTTC | CSARQSSYNEQFF
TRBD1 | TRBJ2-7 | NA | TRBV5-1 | TGCGCCAGCGGAAGAGACAGGGGATACGAGCAGTACTTC | CASGRDRGYEQYF
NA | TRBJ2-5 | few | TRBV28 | TGTGCCAGCAGTTTGCCGGGGTGGCGGGAGACCCAGTACTTC | CASSLPGWRETQYF
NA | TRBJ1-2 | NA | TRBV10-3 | TGTGCCATCATGGGCCAGGGAATAGAGGGCTACACCTTC | CAIMGQGIEGYTF
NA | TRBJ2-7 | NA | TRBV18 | TGTGCCAGCGCAAACGGACAGATCTACTACGAGCAGTACTTC | CASANGQIYYEQYF
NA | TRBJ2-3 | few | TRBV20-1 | TGCAGTGCTAGACCAGGGGAAGTCACAGATACGCAGTATTTT | CSARPGEVTDTQYF
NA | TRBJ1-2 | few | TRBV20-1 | TGCAGTGCAGCACCTACAGGGTATCTCAGGGGCTACACCTTC | CSAAPTGYLRGYTF
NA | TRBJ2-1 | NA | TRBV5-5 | TGTGCCAGCAGCCTCGCGGGACTCCTCAATGAGCAGTTCTTC | CASSLAGLLNEQFF
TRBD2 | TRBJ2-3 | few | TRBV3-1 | TGTGCCAGCAGCACACCCGGGACTAGCGGCACAGATACGCAGTATTTT | CASSTPGTSGTDTQYF
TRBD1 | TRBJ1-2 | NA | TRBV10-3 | TGTGCCATCAGTGAGTCTCGGGACAGGGGTTCTGGCTACACCTTC | CAISESRDRGSGYTF
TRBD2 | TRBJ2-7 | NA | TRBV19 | TGTGCCAGTAGTATTGTAGCGGGAGTCGAGCAGTACTTC | CASSIVAGVEQYF
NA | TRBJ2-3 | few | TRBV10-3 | TGTGCCATCAGCGAAGGGGCCGGAGATACGCAGTATTTT | CAISEGAGDTQYF
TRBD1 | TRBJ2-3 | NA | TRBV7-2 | TGTGCCGGCAGCTTAGGACAGGGGGCAGATACGCAGTATTTT | CAGSLGQGADTQYF
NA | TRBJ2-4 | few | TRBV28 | TGTGCCAGCAGCAGTGAACTGGTCATCCAGTACTTC | CASSSELVIQYF
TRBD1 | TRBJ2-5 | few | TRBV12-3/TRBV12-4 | TGTGCCGGCAGACCTACGGCCGGTACCGGGACAGGGGAGACCCAGTACTTC | CAGRPTAGTGTGETQYF
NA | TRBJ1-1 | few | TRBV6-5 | TGTGCCAGCAGCTCCAGGGATCATGAAGCTTTCTTT | CASSSRDHEAFF
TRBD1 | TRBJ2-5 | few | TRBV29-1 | TGCAGCGTCGGAGGGGGGGGACAGGGTTTCCAAGAGACCCAGTACTTC | CSVGGGGQGFQETQYF
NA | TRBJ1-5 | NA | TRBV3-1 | TGTGCCAGCAGCCATTCAGGGTTTAGCAATCAGCCCCAGCATTTT | CASSHSGFSNQPQHF
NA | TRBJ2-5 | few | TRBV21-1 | TGTGCCAGCACCTATAAAGAGGCCGGGACAGGGCCTCAAGAGACCCAGTACTTC | CASTYKEAGTGPQETQYF
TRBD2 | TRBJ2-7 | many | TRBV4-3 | TGCGCCAGCAGCCAAGCGGTAGCGGGAGTCGACGAGCAGTACTTC | CASSQAVAGVDEQYF